These T cell receptor beta chains were read from a single sample in a study of T-cell reconstitution after alpha-beta-depleted transplantation in children. TCRdb reanalysed the PCR reads using MiXCR and keeps one entry per CDR3 protein. Found here are about 600,000 distinct CDR3 sequences, 20% to 25% of them singletons; the top ten hold less than 15%. The sequenced sample was PBMCs, mostly from graft donor cells, obtained 360 days after TCRalphabeta/CD19-depleted stem cell transplant. Receptor source: a boy less than two years old who had a stem cell transplant for acute myeloid leukemia, so the T cells may come from the graft donor. CDR3s include the opening cysteine and the closing phenylalanine or tryptophan. A D gene is named only where the DNA matches it firmly. Clone size appears in some rows only: once, few, many, or a class for an expanded clone.

size,D,V,J,DNA,CDR3
few,-,TRBV20-1,TRBJ1-1,TGCAGTGCTAGGACGGGCAGGGTGGGCACTGAAGCTTTCTTT,CSARTGRVGTEAFF
few,TRBD1,TRBV20-1,TRBJ2-7,TGCAGTCCCGGACAGGGGGCATTGATAATCGACTACGAGCAGTACTTC,CSPGQGALIIDYEQYF
-,TRBD2,TRBV12-3/TRBV12-4,TRBJ2-5,TGTGCCAGCAGTTTGGGACGGACTAGTCAAGAGACCCAGTACTTC,CASSLGRTSQETQYF
many,-,TRBV12-3/TRBV12-4,TRBJ2-1,TGTGCCAGCGGGAACCGACGGGAGCAGTTCTTC,CASGNRREQFF
few,-,TRBV12-3/TRBV12-4,TRBJ2-3,TGTGCCAGCAGTTTAGCAGGGTTTAGAACAGATACGCAGTATTTT,CASSLAGFRTDTQYF
few,-,TRBV7-2,TRBJ2-1,TGTGCCAGCAGCTTAGATGACTACAATGAGCAGTTCTTC,CASSLDDYNEQFF
-,-,TRBV7-9,TRBJ1-2,TGTGCCAGCAGCTTAGATCCGGCAAACTATGGCTACACCTTC,CASSLDPANYGYTF
many,-,TRBV12-3/TRBV12-4,TRBJ2-3,TGTGCCAGCACTATATCGGCCGGGGGACCGTCGCCTACGGGTACGCAGTATTTT,CASTISAGGPSPTGTQYF
few,TRBD2,TRBV12-3/TRBV12-4,TRBJ2-3,TGTGCCAGCAGTTTTCGGAGCGGGGGGACCACAGATACGCAGTATTTT,CASSFRSGGTTDTQYF
-,-,TRBV18,TRBJ1-4,TGTGCCAGCTCACCAACTGCAGGGCAGCAGAATGAAAAACTGTTTTTT,CASSPTAGQQNEKLFF
many,-,TRBV24-1,TRBJ1-5,TGTGCCACCAGTGAAAGCGGGCCGATAGGGTATCAGCCCCAGCATTTT,CATSESGPIGYQPQHF
-,-,TRBV15,TRBJ2-3,TGTGCCACCAGCAGAGATCGGGGCGTCGATACGCAGTATTTT,CATSRDRGVDTQYF
few,-,TRBV20-1,TRBJ1-5,TGCAGTGCTAGAGGGCCGGAGGGCAATCAGCCCCAGCATTTT,CSARGPEGNQPQHF
-,-,TRBV28,TRBJ2-5,TGTGCCAGCAGGGGGACGAGAGGTCGGATCCTCAGCAATCAAGAGACCCAGTACTTC,CASRGTRGRILSNQETQYF
few,-,TRBV6-1,TRBJ1-3,TGTGCCAGCAGTCAACAGGAAAGCTCTGGAAACACCATATATTTT,CASSQQESSGNTIYF
few,TRBD2,TRBV24-1,TRBJ2-5,TGTGCCACCAGTGATAGGGCGAGCGGGAATCAAGAGACCCAGTACTTC,CATSDRASGNQETQYF
few,TRBD1,TRBV20-1,TRBJ2-2,TGCAGTGCTAGAGATTGGGACAGAGCGAACACCGGGGAGCTGTTTTTT,CSARDWDRANTGELFF
-,TRBD2,TRBV20-1,TRBJ2-7,TGCAGTGCTAGCGGGAGCGGGGGGGCCCCCCACGAGCAGTACTTC,CSASGSGGAPHEQYF
-,-,TRBV7-6,TRBJ2-1,TGTGCCAGCAGCTTAGTCGGGGCTTTATTTTACAATGAGCAGTTCTTC,CASSLVGALFYNEQFF
many,-,TRBV14,TRBJ2-1,TGTGCCAGCAGCCAAGGGAGGGGTCAACGGGGTAACAATGAGCAGTTCTTC,CASSQGRGQRGNNEQFF
few,-,TRBV29-1,TRBJ1-2,TGCAGCGTTGATTGGGCCTCCACCTTC,CSVDWASTF
few,-,TRBV12-3/TRBV12-4,TRBJ1-4,TGTGCCAGCAGTTTGTCCCCGGGAAAACTGTTTTTT,CASSLSPGKLFF